The source of this T cell receptor beta chain is a study of early T cells in non-severe SARS-CoV-2 infection. The CDR3 has 16 residues. The TCR library protocol was used to attach unique molecular identifiers. These identifiers were attached to individual cDNA molecules. TCRdb re-analysed the 5' RACE reads in MiXCR, keeping a single row per CDR3 protein. This table holds about 62,000 distinct CDR3 sequences, roughly a tenth found once. Study outcomes and limitations: Anti-spike CD8 responses were favored by VDJdb matching, which missed private and CD4 specificities.

This clonotype was detected only a few times. Its antigen remains unidentified. This sequence joins TRBV21-1 and TRBJ2-3; the table calls TRBD2, which could not be checked here. TRBV21-1 is reported as a pseudogene. The sequenced sample was whole blood. This TCR came from an adult who was a healthcare worker with PCR-confirmed SARS-CoV-2 infection or an uninfected control (not recorded which). The CDR3 sequence: CASSKAPGGAADTQYF. The CDR3 DNA follows: TGTGCCAGCAGCAAAGCACCCGGGGGGGCCGCAGATACGCAGTATTTT.